The 27 T cell receptor beta chains below come from one sample, sequenced in a study of shared clonotypes between healthy human individuals. Cells designated naive CD8 were CD45RO-negative and were positively selected for CCR7, with terminally differentiated effector memory CD45RA+ cells excluded. Measured with immunoSEQ multiplex PCR; TCRdb has only the in-frame clones, and not every one. Of around 2,000,000 clones in the sample, about 93% are singletons; the top ten hold approximately 1.7%. What was sequenced was naive CD8+ T cells from PBMCs. The receptors stem from a man aged 18 to 30 in good health. Some clones in this sample may be carry-over from other donors' samples.

The genes are TRBV9 and TRBJ1-5; D might be TRBD1 (6 bases). This CDR3 comprises 14 residues. Germline lookup yields CDR1 SGDLS and CDR2 YYNGEE. V lost 2 bases and J 7 bases, leaving 13 bases between the germline ends. CDR3 DNA sequence: TGTGCCAGCAGCGTCGCGGGGGCTGGACAGCCCCAGCATTTT. Protein sequence: CASSVAGAGQPQHF.

The V gene is TRBV6-6, the J gene TRBJ2-7; D is ambiguous. CDR1 is MNHNY and CDR2 is SVGAGI in the germline V gene (reference sequence). The CDR3 is made up of 12 amino acids. V was shortened by 7 bases and J by 7 bases, with 14 bases between the two germline ends. The CDR3 DNA reads TGTGCCAGCACCCACCAAGGCTGGGAGCAGTACTTC. Its protein product is CASTHQGWEQYF.

The chain has TRBV6-1 and TRBJ1-1; D is unresolved. Trimming left V 6 bases short and J 4 bases short, with 18 bases between. CDR1 is MNHNS and CDR2 is SASEGT in the germline V gene. The CDR3 has 15 amino acids. In nucleotides, the CDR3 is TGTGCCAGCAGCGATCCCGTGGGAGGTGTCACTGAAGCTTTCTTT. Encoded protein: CASSDPVGGVTEAFF.

Here the CDR3 DNA reads TGTGCCAGTCGAAGGATCCGGGAGCGAGGCACTGAAGCTTTCTTT. Translating gives CASRRIRERGTEAFF. The chain uses TRBV28 and TRBJ1-1; D ambiguous. Germline V gene lookup returns CDR1 MDHEN and CDR2 SYDVKM. The CDR3 runs to 15 residues. V was shortened by 9 bases and J by 4 bases, with 21 bases between the two germline ends. Looking up the rest from reference TRBV28 and TRBJ1-1 gives the full variable domain: DVKVTQSSRYLVKRTGEKVFLECVQDMDHENMFWYRQDPGLGLRLIYFSYDVKMKEKGDIPEGYSVSREKKERFSLILESASTNQTSMYLCASRRIRERGTEAFFGQGTRLTVV.

The chain has TRBV5-1 and TRBJ1-1, with 11 positions matching TRBD1. V shed 3 bases and J 0 bases; nucleotides not matched to a gene: 4. In germline, CDR1 is SGHRS, CDR2 YFSETQ. The CDR3 has 16 residues. The CDR3 loop is CASSYGTGGLNTEAFF. CDR3 coding DNA: TGCGCCAGCAGCTATGGGACAGGGGGATTGAACACTGAAGCTTTCTTT.

The rearrangement links TRBV7-9 to TRBJ1-1, with D maybe TRBD1 (6 bases). Germline-derived CDR1 and CDR2 are SEHNR and FQNEAQ (reference sequence). V lost 7 bases and J lost 6, with 12 bases in between. The CDR3 runs to 12 residues. CDR3 sequence (DNA): TGTGCCAGCACCAGGGGAATGGCTGAAGCTTTCTTT. This gives the protein CASTRGMAEAFF.

The chain carries TRBV5-1 and TRBJ1-4; no clear D gene. CDR1 SGHRS and CDR2 YFSETQ come from the germline V gene. V lost 5 bases and J lost 3, with 11 bases in between. The CDR3 spans 14 residues. In DNA, the CDR3 is TGCGCCAGCAGGCCGGGGAGCGCTAATGAAAAACTGTTTTTT. Protein: CASRPGSANEKLFF.

The chain carries TRBV5-1 and TRBJ2-4; no reliable D call. Germline loops: CDR1 SGHRS, CDR2 YFSETQ. Trimming took 5 bases from V and 0 from J, leaving 6 bases between them. The CDR3 is 13 residues long. The CDR3 here is CASRQVAKNIQYF. Here the CDR3 DNA reads TGCGCCAGCAGACAAGTAGCCAAAAACATTCAGTACTTC. The full variable domain, completed using reference TRBV5-1 and TRBJ2-4, is KAGVTQTPRYLIKTRGQQVTLSCSPISGHRSVSWYQQTPGQGLQFLFEYFSETQRNKGNFPGRFSGRQFSNSRSEMNVSTLELGDSALYLCASRQVAKNIQYFGAGTRLSVL.

The chain has TRBV7-9 and TRBJ1-5; TRBD1 aligns across 9 bases. CDR3 length equals 15 residues. V gave up 5 bases and J gave up 8 bases; unmatched junction bases: 10. Per germline, CDR1 SEHNR and CDR2 FQNEAQ (reference sequence). The CDR3, as DNA: TGTGCCAGCAGCCCCGGGACAGGGTTCTCGGAGCCCCAGCATTTT. It codes for CASSPGTGFSEPQHF.

This clone was detected once. V usage is TRBV11-2 and J usage is TRBJ2-1; D perhaps matches TRBD2 (5 bases). The V end lost 1 base, the J end lost 6 bases, and 13 bases lay between the germline ends. This CDR3 is 15 amino acids long. Looked up from germline, CDR1 is SGHAT and CDR2 is FQNNGV. CDR3 sequence (DNA): TGTGCCAGCAGCTTAGGCTTCGGGATAGCCAATGAGCAGTTCTTC. It codes for CASSLGFGIANEQFF.

This rearrangement joins TRBV13 to TRBJ2-1; D unresolved. This CDR3 has 14 residues. Trimming pared 4 bases from V and 7 bases from J, leaving 14 bases between. Germline V gene sequence: CDR1 PRHDT, CDR2 FYEKMQ (reference sequence). This CDR3 reads CASSSDLLGNEQFF. The DNA of the CDR3 is TGTGCCAGCAGCTCAGACCTCTTAGGGAATGAGCAGTTCTTC.

This clone was seen a single time. The chain has TRBV6-5 and TRBJ2-2; 7 positions agree with TRBD2. The CDR3 covers 16 residues. Germline trimming cut 2 bases from V and 5 bases from J; bases unmatched to any gene: 8. Germline assignment: CDR1 MNHEY and CDR2 SVGAGI. CDR3 in amino acids: CASSYELGAGTGELFF. The CDR3 DNA reads TGTGCCAGCAGTTACGAGTTGGGAGCGGGAACCGGGGAGCTGTTTTTT.

This rearrangement joins TRBV9 to TRBJ1-2; D not resolved. CDR3 size: 13 residues. Per germline, CDR1 SGDLS and CDR2 YYNGEE. The V and J ends lost 3 bases and 2 bases respectively, with 8 bases between them. The CDR3 bases are TGTGCCAGCAGCGAAGTGTTCAACTATGGCTACACCTTC. Its translation is CASSEVFNYGYTF.

The rearrangement joins TRBV7-9 to TRBJ2-5, with D possibly being TRBD1 (5 bases). The DNA end is more similar to TRBJ2-7, so the J call may be wrong. The CDR3 extends over 13 amino acids. Germline CDR1 is SEHNR and CDR2 is FQNEAQ (reference sequence). CDR3 coding DNA: TGTGCCAGCAGCATCGTGACAGCCTACGAGCAGTACTTC. This codes for CASSIVTAYEQYF.

This chain connects TRBV28 to TRBJ2-1; 8 nucleotides align to TRBD2. The CDR3 extends over 15 amino acids. V trimming: 7 bases; J trimming: 4 bases; junction bases outside the gene matches: 9. Germline V CDR1 and CDR2: MDHEN, SYDVKM. CDR3 sequence (DNA): TGTGCCAGCAACAGGCGGGAGGATTGGTACAATGAGCAGTTCTTC. Translation gives CASNRREDWYNEQFF.

The chain recombines TRBV27 with TRBJ2-7; 10 nucleotides align to TRBD1. The CDR3 is 16 residues long. The V segment lost 1 base and the J segment 2 bases; nucleotides outside the gene matches: 5. CDR1 is MNHEY and CDR2 is SMNVEV in the germline V gene (reference sequence). As DNA, the CDR3 is TGTGCCAGCAGTTTATTGCTAGGACAGGGGGCCTACGAGCAGTACTTC. This encodes CASSLLLGQGAYEQYF.

V usage is TRBV4-1 and J usage is TRBJ1-1, with a tentative D call TRBD1 (5 bases). Trimming removed 1 base at V and 6 bases at J, with 18 bases between. This CDR3 has 16 residues. From germline, CDR1 is MGHRA and CDR2 YSYEKL. The CDR3 spells CASSQVQGIWTSEAFF. DNA for the CDR3: TGCGCCAGCAGCCAAGTCCAGGGTATATGGACCTCTGAAGCTTTCTTT.

This sequence joins TRBV7-6 and TRBJ2-7; D is possibly TRBD2 (5 bases). CDR1 is SGHVS, CDR2 FNYEAQ, per germline. Trimming pared 5 bases from V and 4 bases from J, leaving 12 bases between. There are 13 residues in the CDR3. The CDR3 protein is CASSQHRGYEQYF. CDR3 sequence (DNA): TGTGCCAGCAGCCAACATCGGGGATACGAGCAGTACTTC.

V is TRBV6-5 and J is TRBJ2-2, with 7 bases matching TRBD1. Germline CDR1 is MNHEY and CDR2 is SVGAGI. The CDR3 consists of 14 residues. V trimming: 6 bases; J trimming: 1 base; junction bases outside the gene matches: 2. CDR3 DNA sequence: TGTGCCAGCAGGCGACAGGGGAACACCGGGGAGCTGTTTTTT. Its protein product is CASRRQGNTGELFF.

Comment on this clone: This specimen includes other DNA sequences encoding the same CDR3. V is TRBV7-9 and J is TRBJ1-4, with 9 bases lining up with TRBD1. Trimming removed 4 bases from V and 3 bases from J; junction bases left unmatched: 3. Germline CDR1 reads SEHNR; CDR2 reads FQNEAQ (reference sequence). The CDR3 totals 15 residues. For the CDR3, the DNA is TGTGCCAGCAGCTCCCGACAGGGGGCTAATGAAAAACTGTTTTTT. Translating gives CASSSRQGANEKLFF.

This clone was recorded once. The chain is built from TRBV2 and TRBJ1-2; D remains ambiguous. Per germline, CDR1 SNHLY and CDR2 FYNNEI. CDR3 length: 13 amino acids. Trimming left V 2 bases short and J 5 bases short, with 9 bases between. CDR3 loop: CASSEYVEYGYTF. CDR3 coding DNA: TGTGCCAGCAGTGAATATGTAGAGTATGGCTACACCTTC.

As regards this clone: This sample also contains other DNA sequences that code for the same CDR3. The rearrangement joins TRBV5-4 to TRBJ2-7; TRBD2 is a possible D gene (6 bases). The germline CDR1 and CDR2 sequences are SGHNT and YYREEE (reference sequence). V was cut by 0 bases and J by 7 bases, with 8 bases left in between. There are 12 residues in the CDR3. CDR3 loop: CASSLGGREQYF. In nucleotides, the CDR3 is TGTGCCAGCAGCTTGGGGGGGAGGGAGCAGTACTTC.

This chain connects TRBV15 to TRBJ2-5; 8 bases fit TRBD1. This CDR3 contains 12 residues. After removal of 8 bases from V and 4 bases from J, the junction contained 3 bases not matched to a gene. Germline V gene data show CDR1 as LNHNV and CDR2 as YYDKDF (reference sequence). The CDR3 reads CATQGARETQYF. The CDR3 DNA follows: TGTGCCACCCAGGGGGCTAGAGAGACCCAGTACTTC. Full variable domain (missing parts from reference TRBV15 and TRBJ2-5): DAMVIQNPRYQVTQFGKPVTLSCSQTLNHNVMYWYQQKSSQAPKLLFHYYDKDFNNEADTPDNFQSRRPNTSFCFLDIRSPGLGDTAMYLCATQGARETQYFGPGTRLLVL.

V is TRBV4-3 and J is TRBJ2-1, with 8 bases identical to TRBD2. Trimming took 0 bases from V and 5 from J; bases not matched to a gene: 6. CDR3 length: 16 residues. Germline loops: CDR1 LGHNA, CDR2 YSLEER. In DNA, the CDR3 is TGCGCCAGCAGCCAAGATCCGGGACTAGTAAACAATGAGCAGTTCTTC. Translation gives CASSQDPGLVNNEQFF.

The V and J genes are TRBV19 and TRBJ2-7; D uncertain. From germline, CDR1 is LNHDA and CDR2 SQIVND (reference sequence). With 7 bases removed from V and 3 bases from J, the gap between germline ends came to 10 bases. The CDR3 length is 12 residues. This chain's CDR3 is CASTVNGYEQYF. The CDR3 DNA reads TGTGCCAGTACCGTCAACGGCTACGAGCAGTACTTC.

V and J are TRBV6-1 and TRBJ2-1; 7 positions agree with TRBD2. The CDR3 runs 16 residues. Losses at the gene ends were 1 base for V and 3 bases for J; bases not matched to a gene: 6. The germline CDR1 and CDR2 sequences are MNHNS and SASEGT. The chain's CDR3 is CASSEVWGGVYNEQFF. Here the CDR3 DNA reads TGTGCCAGCAGTGAAGTTTGGGGAGGGGTCTACAATGAGCAGTTCTTC.

The V call is TRBV19, the J call TRBJ1-1; TRBD1 might be the D (6 bases). Germline V gene sequence: CDR1 LNHDA, CDR2 SQIVND (reference sequence). V gave up 6 bases and J gave up 5 bases, with 13 bases separating them. This CDR3 region has 13 residues. DNA for the CDR3: TGTGCCAGTAGACACAACAGGGTAACTGAAGCTTTCTTT. It translates to CASRHNRVTEAFF. Full variable domain (outside the CDR3, taken from reference TRBV19 and TRBJ1-1): DGGITQSPKYLFRKEGQNVTLSCEQNLNHDAMYWYRQDPGQGLRLIYYSQIVNDFQKGDIAEGYSVSREKKESFPLTVTSAQKNPTAFYLCASRHNRVTEAFFGQGTRLTVV.